These 2 T cell receptor beta chains share one sample of origin, sequenced in a study of Ad26.COV2.S vaccination and SARS-CoV-2 variants. The table came from immunoSEQ multiplex PCR; TCRdb's copy has only in-frame clones and leaves some out. The table shows more than 400,000 clones, with 90% occurring only once. Documented treatment: around 19 received Ad26.COV2.S at low or high dose, single or two shots; five or six received placebo; per-sample allocation not given. The investigators took samples on day 63 after the first vaccine or placebo injection. Here the sequenced sample was peripheral blood, taken in a trial of Ad26.COV2.S vaccine versus placebo. Every receptor here comes from a person aged 18-60 years who received the Ad26.COV2.S COVID-19 vaccine or a placebo.

The genes are TRBV15 and TRBJ2-3, with D hard to call. The CDR3 is 12 residues long. Germline V gene lookup returns CDR1 LNHNV and CDR2 YYDKDF (reference sequence). V lost 3 bases, J lost 2 bases, and 3 bases lay in between. Here the CDR3 reads CATSSLTDTQYF. The CDR3 bases are TGTGCCACCAGCAGCCTCACAGATACGCAGTATTTT.

The chain joins TRBV6-1 to TRBJ1-6; 10 nucleotides match TRBD1. The V and J ends lost 1 base and 10 bases, in that order; junction bases with no gene match: 4. This CDR3 is 15 amino acids long. Germline loops: CDR1 MNHNS, CDR2 SASEGT. The CDR3 bases are TGTGCCAGCAGTGAAGTAGGACAGGGGGGATCACCCCTCCACTTT. It translates to CASSEVGQGGSPLHF.